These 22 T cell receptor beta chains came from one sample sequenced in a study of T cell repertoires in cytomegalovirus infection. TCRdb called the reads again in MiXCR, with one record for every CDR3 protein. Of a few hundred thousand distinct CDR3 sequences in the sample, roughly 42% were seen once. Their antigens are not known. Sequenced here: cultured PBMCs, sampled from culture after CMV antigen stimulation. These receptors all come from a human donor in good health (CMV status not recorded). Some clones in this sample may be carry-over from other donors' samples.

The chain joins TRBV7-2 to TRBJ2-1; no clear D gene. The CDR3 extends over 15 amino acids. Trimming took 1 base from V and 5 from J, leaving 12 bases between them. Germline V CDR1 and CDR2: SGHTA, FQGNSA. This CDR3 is CASSLVANGHNEQFF. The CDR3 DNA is TGTGCCAGCAGCTTAGTTGCCAACGGGCACAATGAGCAGTTCTTC.

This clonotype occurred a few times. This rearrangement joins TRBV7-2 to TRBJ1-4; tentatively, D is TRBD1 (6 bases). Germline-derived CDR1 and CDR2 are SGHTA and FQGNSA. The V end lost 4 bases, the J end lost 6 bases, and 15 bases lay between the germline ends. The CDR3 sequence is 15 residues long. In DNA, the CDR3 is TGTGCCAGCAGCTGGCGGCCAGGGGAGGATGAAAAACTGTTTTTT. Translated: CASSWRPGEDEKLFF.

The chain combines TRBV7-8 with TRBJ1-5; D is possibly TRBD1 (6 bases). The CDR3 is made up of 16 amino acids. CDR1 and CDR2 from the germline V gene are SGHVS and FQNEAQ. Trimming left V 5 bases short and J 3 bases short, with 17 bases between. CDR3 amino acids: CASSQRGRTDNQPQHF. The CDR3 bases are TGTGCCAGCAGCCAGCGGGGGAGGACAGACAATCAGCCCCAGCATTTT.

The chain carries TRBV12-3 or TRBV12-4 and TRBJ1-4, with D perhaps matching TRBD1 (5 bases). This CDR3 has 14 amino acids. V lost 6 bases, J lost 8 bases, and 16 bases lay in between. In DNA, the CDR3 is TGTGCCAGCAGCCTCACCAGGGACTCCGAAAAACTGTTTTTT. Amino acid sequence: CASSLTRDSEKLFF.

The CDR3 sequence is CASSLLWQLSYEQYF. For the CDR3, the DNA is TGTGCCAGCAGCTTATTATGGCAGCTCTCCTACGAGCAGTACTTC. J is TRBJ2-7 and V is TRBV7-2; D not resolved. The CDR3 consists of 15 residues. V lost 2 bases and J 0 bases, leaving 11 bases between the germline ends. Germline V gives CDR1 SGHTA, CDR2 FQGNSA.

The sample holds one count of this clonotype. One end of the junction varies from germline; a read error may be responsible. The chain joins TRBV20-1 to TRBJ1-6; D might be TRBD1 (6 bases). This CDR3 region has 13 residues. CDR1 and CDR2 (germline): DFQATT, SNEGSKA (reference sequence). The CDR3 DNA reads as TGCAGCGCTAAGGGGGGGTTTGATTCACCCCTCCACTTT. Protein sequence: CSAKGGFDSPLHF.

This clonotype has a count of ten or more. CDR3 bases: TGTGCCAGCAGCTGGGGCAGAGCTGGGGCCAACGTCCTGACTTTC. It is translated as CASSWGRAGANVLTF. The V and J genes are TRBV7-8 and TRBJ2-6; weak D call: TRBD1 (5 bases). Trimming took off 4 bases at V and 2 bases at J, with 9 bases between the two ends. The CDR3 contains 15 residues. Germline V gives CDR1 SGHVS, CDR2 FQNEAQ.

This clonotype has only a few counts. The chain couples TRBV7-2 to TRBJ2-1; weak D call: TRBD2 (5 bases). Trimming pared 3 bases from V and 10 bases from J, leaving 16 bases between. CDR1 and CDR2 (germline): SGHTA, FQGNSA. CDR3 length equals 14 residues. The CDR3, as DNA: TGTGCCAGCAGCTTGAACGTGGGAGCCCCCGAGCAGTTCTTC. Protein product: CASSLNVGAPEQFF.

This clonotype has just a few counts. The CDR3 reads CASSPGRGYNSPLHF. Here the CDR3 DNA reads TGTGCCAGCAGCCCAGGACGGGGTTATAATTCACCCCTCCACTTT. The genes are TRBV7-6 and TRBJ1-6; D uncertain. The CDR3 consists of 15 residues. Trimming pared 5 bases from V and 4 bases from J, leaving 12 bases between. Germline CDR1 reads SGHVS; CDR2 reads FNYEAQ.

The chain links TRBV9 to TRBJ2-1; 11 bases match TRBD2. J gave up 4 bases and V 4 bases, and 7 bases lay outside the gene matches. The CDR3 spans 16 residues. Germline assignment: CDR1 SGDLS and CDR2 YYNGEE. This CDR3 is CASSTLAGGMYNEQFF. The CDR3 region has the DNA TGTGCCAGCAGCACATTAGCGGGAGGGATGTACAATGAGCAGTTCTTC.

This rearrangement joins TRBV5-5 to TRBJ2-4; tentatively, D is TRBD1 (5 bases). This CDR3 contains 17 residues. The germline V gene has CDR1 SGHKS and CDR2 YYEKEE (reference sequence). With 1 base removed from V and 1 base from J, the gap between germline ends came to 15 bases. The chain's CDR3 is CASSLFQGYQAKNIQYF. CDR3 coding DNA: TGTGCCAGCAGCTTGTTCCAGGGTTATCAGGCCAAAAACATTCAGTACTTC.

The CDR3 coding sequence is TGTGCCAGCAGCTCCCGGGGCCCCATCATCAATGAGCAGTTCTTC. Amino acid sequence: CASSSRGPIINEQFF. The rearrangement joins TRBV7-8 to TRBJ2-1; either TRBD1 or TRBD2 may fit D (5 bases each). This CDR3 has 15 amino acids. V was trimmed by 4 bases and J by 6 bases, leaving 16 bases between them. Germline lookup yields CDR1 SGHVS and CDR2 FQNEAQ.

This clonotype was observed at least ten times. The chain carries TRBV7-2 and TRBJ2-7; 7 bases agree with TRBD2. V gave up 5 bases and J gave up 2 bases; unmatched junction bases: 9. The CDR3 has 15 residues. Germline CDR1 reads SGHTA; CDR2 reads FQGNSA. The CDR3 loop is CASSRGSGIPYEQYF. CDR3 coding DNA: TGTGCCAGCAGCCGGGGGAGCGGGATACCCTACGAGCAGTACTTC.

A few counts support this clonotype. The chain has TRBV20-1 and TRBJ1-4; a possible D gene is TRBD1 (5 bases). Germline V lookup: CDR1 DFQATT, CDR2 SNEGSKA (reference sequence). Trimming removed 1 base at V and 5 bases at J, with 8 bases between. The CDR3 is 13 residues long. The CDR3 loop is CSARVWGNEKLFF. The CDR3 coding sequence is TGCAGTGCTAGAGTTTGGGGGAATGAAAAACTGTTTTTT.

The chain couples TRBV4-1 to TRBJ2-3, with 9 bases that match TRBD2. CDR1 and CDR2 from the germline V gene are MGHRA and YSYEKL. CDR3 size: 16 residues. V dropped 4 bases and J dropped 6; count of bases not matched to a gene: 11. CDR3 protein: CASSRVGREGRDTQYF. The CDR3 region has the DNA TGCGCCAGCAGCCGAGTCGGGCGGGAGGGCCGGGATACGCAGTATTTT.

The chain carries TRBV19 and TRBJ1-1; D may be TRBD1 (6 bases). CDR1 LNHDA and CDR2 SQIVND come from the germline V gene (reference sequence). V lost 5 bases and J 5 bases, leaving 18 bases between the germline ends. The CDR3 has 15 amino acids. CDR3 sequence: CASSPPYREETEAFF. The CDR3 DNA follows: TGTGCCAGTAGTCCCCCCTACAGGGAGGAAACTGAAGCTTTCTTT.

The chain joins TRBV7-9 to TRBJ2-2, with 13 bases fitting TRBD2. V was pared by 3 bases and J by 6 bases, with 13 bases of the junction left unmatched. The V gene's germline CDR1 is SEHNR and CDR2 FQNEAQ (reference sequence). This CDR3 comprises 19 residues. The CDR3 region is CASSFDLALLAGGPGELFF. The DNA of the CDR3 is TGTGCCAGCAGCTTCGACCTAGCCCTACTAGCGGGGGGGCCCGGGGAGCTGTTTTTT.

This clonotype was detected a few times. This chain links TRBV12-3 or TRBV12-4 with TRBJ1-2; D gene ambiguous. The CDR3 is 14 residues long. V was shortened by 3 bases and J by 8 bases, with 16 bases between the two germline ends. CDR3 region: CASSFRAYQGGYTF. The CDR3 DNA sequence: TGTGCCAGCAGTTTTAGGGCCTACCAAGGGGGCTACACCTTC.

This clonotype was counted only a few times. CDR3 amino acids: CASSEGGQETQYF. The DNA of the CDR3 is TGTGCCAGCAGTGAAGGGGGCCAAGAGACCCAGTACTTC. J is TRBJ2-5 and V is TRBV6-1; no clear D. CDR1 is MNHNS, CDR2 SASEGT, per germline. The V gene lost 1 base and the J gene lost 1 base, with 4 bases spanning the gap. The CDR3 extends over 13 amino acids.

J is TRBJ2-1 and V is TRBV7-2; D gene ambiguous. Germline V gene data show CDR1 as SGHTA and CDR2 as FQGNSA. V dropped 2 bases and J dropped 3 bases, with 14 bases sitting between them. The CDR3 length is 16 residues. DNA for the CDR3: TGTGCCAGCAGCTTATCCCTAGGCGGCATCTACAATGAGCAGTTCTTC. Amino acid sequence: CASSLSLGGIYNEQFF.

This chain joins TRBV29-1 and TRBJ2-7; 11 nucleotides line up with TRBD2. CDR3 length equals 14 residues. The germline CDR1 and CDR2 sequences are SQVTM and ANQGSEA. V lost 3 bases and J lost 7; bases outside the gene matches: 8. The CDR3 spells CSVENSGGAGEQYF. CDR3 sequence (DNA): TGCAGCGTTGAGAATAGCGGGGGGGCAGGGGAGCAGTACTTC.

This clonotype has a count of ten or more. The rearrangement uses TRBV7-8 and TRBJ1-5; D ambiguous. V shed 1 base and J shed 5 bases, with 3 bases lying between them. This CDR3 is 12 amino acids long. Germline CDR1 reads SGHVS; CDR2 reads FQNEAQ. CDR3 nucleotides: TGTGCCAGCAGCTTAGGGTATCAGCCCCAGCATTTT. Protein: CASSLGYQPQHF.